A single sample gave rise to the 13 T cell receptor beta chains below, sequenced in a study of control samples from healthy donors and cancer patients. Some clones are missing from TCRdb's copy, which holds only in-frame ones; the method was immunoSEQ multiplex PCR. The data hold some 130,000 clones, with around 88% observed a single time. The specimen sequenced was blood. Source of these receptors: a man between 40 and 49 years old in good health.

This clone occurred a few times. CDR3 sequence: CASSSGQQAYSNQPQHF. CDR3 coding DNA: TGTGCCAGCAGCTCCGGACAACAAGCTTATAGCAATCAGCCCCAGCATTTT. The chain combines TRBV7-2 with TRBJ1-5, with a tentative D call TRBD1 (5 bases). CDR3 length equals 17 residues. V was clipped by 4 bases and J by 0 bases, with 16 bases between them. In germline, CDR1 is SGHTA, CDR2 FQGNSA.

The chain links TRBV6-5 to TRBJ2-1; D possibly uses TRBD1 or TRBD2 (5 bases each). The length of the CDR3 is 13 residues. Germline-derived CDR1 and CDR2 are MNHEY and SVGAGI. Trimming took 11 bases from V and 1 from J, leaving 12 bases between them. The CDR3 DNA sequence: TGTGCCTCAAAGGGGACGTCCTACAATGAGCAGTTCTTC. As protein: CASKGTSYNEQFF.

This rearrangement joins TRBV9 to TRBJ2-7; 8 bases match TRBD1. CDR3 length equals 12 residues. Germline-derived CDR1 and CDR2 are SGDLS and YYNGEE. The junction had 2 bases not matched to a gene; V was cut back by 3 bases and J by 6 bases. This CDR3 is CASSGQGFEQYF. The CDR3 coding sequence is TGTGCCAGCAGCGGACAGGGGTTCGAGCAGTACTTC.

The rearrangement uses TRBV14 and TRBJ2-2, with D hard to call. Germline CDR1 reads SGHDN; CDR2 reads FVKESK. The CDR3 runs 14 residues. Trimming left V 1 base short and J 4 bases short, with 7 bases between. CDR3 in amino acids: CASSQGVGTGELFF. CDR3 sequence (DNA): TGTGCCAGCAGCCAAGGGGTGGGCACCGGGGAGCTGTTTTTT.

The V call is TRBV3-1 (or the pseudogene TRBV3-2), the J call TRBJ2-3; the match to TRBD2 covers 10 bases. V lost 1 base and J lost 9; bases outside the gene matches: 4. Germline V gene sequence: CDR1 LGHDT, CDR2 YNNKEL (reference sequence). This CDR3 comprises 14 residues. The CDR3 bases are TGTGCCAGCAGCCAAGGGGTTAGCGGGGGGACGCAGTATTTT. Protein product: CASSQGVSGGTQYF.

The gene calls are TRBV5-1 and TRBJ2-7; 7 bases agree with TRBD1. Looked up from germline, CDR1 is SGHRS and CDR2 is YFSETQ. J was trimmed by 6 bases and V by 0 bases; bases with no gene match: 18. This CDR3 spans 18 amino acids. For the CDR3, the DNA is TGCGCCAGCAGCTTGGTCGAGGGGGCGCGTCCCCTCGGGGCCGAGCAGTACTTC. It is translated as CASSLVEGARPLGAEQYF.

The V and J genes are TRBV7-3 and TRBJ2-2; D perhaps matches TRBD1 (5 bases). Germline V CDR1 and CDR2: SGHTA, FQGTGA. V lost 6 bases to trimming and J lost 7 bases, with 15 bases between them. This CDR3 is built from 14 residues. CDR3 loop: CASRVGVENGELFF. DNA for the CDR3: TGTGCCAGCAGGGTAGGGGTCGAGAACGGGGAGCTGTTTTTT.

CDR3 loop: CASSLLFRRAGGVTPTDTQYF. CDR3 sequence (DNA): TGTGCCAGCAGTTTATTGTTCCGTCGAGCGGGGGGCGTAACACCCACAGATACGCAGTATTTT. This chain links TRBV28 with TRBJ2-3; TRBD2 matches at 9 bases. CDR1 and CDR2 from the germline V gene are MDHEN and SYDVKM. V gave up 1 base and J gave up 2 bases; unmatched junction bases: 19. This CDR3 contains 21 residues.

DNA for the CDR3: TGTGCCAGCAGTGAATATGGCGGCTACACCTTC. Amino acid sequence: CASSEYGGYTF. The rearrangement uses TRBV6-1 and TRBJ1-2; D ambiguous. V was trimmed by 2 bases and J by 8 bases, leaving 6 bases between them. The CDR3 covers 11 residues. Germline CDR1 and CDR2: MNHNS and SASEGT.

The chain couples TRBV15 to TRBJ1-3, with 7 positions matching TRBD1. This CDR3 region has 16 residues. The ends lost 3 bases at V and 4 bases at J; junction bases unmatched: 9. CDR1 is LNHNV, CDR2 YYDKDF, per germline (reference sequence). The CDR3, as DNA: TGTGCCACCAGCAGGGCACAGGGGCGAGGAGGAAACACCATATATTTT. Translated: CATSRAQGRGGNTIYF.

The rearrangement uses TRBV5-1 and TRBJ2-7; D is undetermined. Germline V gene lookup returns CDR1 SGHRS and CDR2 YFSETQ. V was pared by 2 bases and J by 4 bases, with 4 bases between. This CDR3 region has 11 residues. For the CDR3, the DNA is TGCGCCAGCAGCTTAGGGTACGAGCAGTACTTC. Amino acid sequence: CASSLGYEQYF.

This clone is termed medium-sized. This sequence joins TRBV6-4 and TRBJ2-3, with 14 bases matching TRBD2. The V and J ends lost 0 bases and 4 bases, in that order; junction bases with no gene match: 0. The CDR3 length is 16 residues. Germline V gives CDR1 MRHNA, CDR2 SNTAGT. The DNA for the CDR3 is TGTGCCAGCAGTGACTCGACTAGCGGGGGGGCAGATACGCAGTATTTT. This encodes CASSDSTSGGADTQYF.

The rearrangement uses TRBV30 and TRBJ2-5, with D maybe TRBD2 (5 bases). Deletions cut 1 base from V and 4 bases from J, with 10 bases between. Germline lookup yields CDR1 GTSNPN and CDR2 SVGIG (reference sequence). The CDR3 runs 13 residues. The CDR3 DNA is TGTGCCTGGAGTGGAGGGATCGGAGAGACCCAGTACTTC. Protein: CAWSGGIGETQYF. The whole variable domain, filled in from reference TRBV30 and TRBJ2-5, reads SQTIHQWPATLVQPVGSPLSLECTVEGTSNPNLYWYRQAAGRGLQLLFYSVGIGQISSEVPQNLSASRPQDRQFILSSKKLLLSDSGFYLCAWSGGIGETQYFGPGTRLLVL.